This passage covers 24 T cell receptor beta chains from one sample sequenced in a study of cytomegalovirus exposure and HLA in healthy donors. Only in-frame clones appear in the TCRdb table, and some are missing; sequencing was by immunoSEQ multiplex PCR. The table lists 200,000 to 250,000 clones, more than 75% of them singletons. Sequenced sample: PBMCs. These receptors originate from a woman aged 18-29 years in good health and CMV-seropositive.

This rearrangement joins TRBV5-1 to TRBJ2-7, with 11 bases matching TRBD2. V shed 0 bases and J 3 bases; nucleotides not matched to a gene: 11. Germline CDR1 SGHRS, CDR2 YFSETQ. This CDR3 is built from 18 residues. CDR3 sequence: CASSLAGSGRARYYEQYF. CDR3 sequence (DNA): TGCGCCAGCAGCTTGGCCGGTAGCGGGAGGGCGAGATACTACGAGCAGTACTTC. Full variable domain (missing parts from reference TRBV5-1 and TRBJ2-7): KAGVTQTPRYLIKTRGQQVTLSCSPISGHRSVSWYQQTPGQGLQFLFEYFSETQRNKGNFPGRFSGRQFSNSRSEMNVSTLELGDSALYLCASSLAGSGRARYYEQYFGPGTRLTVT.

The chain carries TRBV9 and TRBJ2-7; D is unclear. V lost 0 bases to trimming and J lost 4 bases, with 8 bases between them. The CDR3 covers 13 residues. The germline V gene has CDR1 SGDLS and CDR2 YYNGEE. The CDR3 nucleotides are TGTGCCAGCAGCGTAGGCCCAGGTTACGAGCAGTACTTC. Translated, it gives CASSVGPGYEQYF.

This CDR3 reads CASSEFRGGNTGELFF. The CDR3 region has the DNA TGTGCCAGCAGTGAATTCCGGGGAGGGAACACCGGGGAGCTGTTTTTT. The chain uses TRBV6-1 and TRBJ2-2, with D possibly TRBD2 on 6 matching bases. CDR1 MNHNS and CDR2 SASEGT come from the germline V gene. The CDR3 contains 16 residues. V gave up 2 bases and J gave up 1 base, with 11 bases separating them.

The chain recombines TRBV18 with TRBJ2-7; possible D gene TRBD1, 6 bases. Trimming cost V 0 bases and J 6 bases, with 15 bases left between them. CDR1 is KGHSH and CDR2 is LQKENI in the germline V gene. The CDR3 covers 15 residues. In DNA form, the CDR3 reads TGTGCCAGCTCACCACCCGCAGGGGTCCTGAGCGAGCAGTACTTC. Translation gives CASSPPAGVLSEQYF.

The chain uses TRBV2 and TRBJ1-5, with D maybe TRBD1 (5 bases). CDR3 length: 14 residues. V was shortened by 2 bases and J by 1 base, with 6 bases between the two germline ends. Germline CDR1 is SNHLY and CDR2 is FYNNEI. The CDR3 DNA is TGTGCCAGCAGTGAATCAGGGAGCAATCAGCCCCAGCATTTT. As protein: CASSESGSNQPQHF.

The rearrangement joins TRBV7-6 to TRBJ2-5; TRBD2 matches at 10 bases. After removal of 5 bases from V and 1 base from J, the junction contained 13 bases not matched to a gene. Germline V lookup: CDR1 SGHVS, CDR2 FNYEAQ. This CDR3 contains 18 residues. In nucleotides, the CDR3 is TGTGCCAGCAGCCGCCCCCCCTTAAGCGGGAGGGCCCAAGAGACCCAGTACTTC. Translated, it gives CASSRPPLSGRAQETQYF.

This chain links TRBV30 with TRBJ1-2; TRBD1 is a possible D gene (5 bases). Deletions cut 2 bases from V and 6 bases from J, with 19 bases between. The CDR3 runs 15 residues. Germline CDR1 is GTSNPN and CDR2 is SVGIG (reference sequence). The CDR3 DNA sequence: TGTGCCTGGAGTTCCCTCGGGGGATTGAGCGATGGCTACACCTTC. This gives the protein CAWSSLGGLSDGYTF.

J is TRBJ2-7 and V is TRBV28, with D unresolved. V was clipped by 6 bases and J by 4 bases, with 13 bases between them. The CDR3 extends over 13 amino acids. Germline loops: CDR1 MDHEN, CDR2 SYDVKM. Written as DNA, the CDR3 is TGTGCCAGCAGACCTCAGGTACGGTACGAGCAGTACTTC. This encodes CASRPQVRYEQYF.

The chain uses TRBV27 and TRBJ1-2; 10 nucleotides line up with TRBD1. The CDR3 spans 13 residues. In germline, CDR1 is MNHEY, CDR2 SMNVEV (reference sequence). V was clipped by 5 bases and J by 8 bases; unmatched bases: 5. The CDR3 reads CASSRGTGEGYTF. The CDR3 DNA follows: TGTGCCAGCAGTCGGGGGACAGGGGAAGGCTACACCTTC.

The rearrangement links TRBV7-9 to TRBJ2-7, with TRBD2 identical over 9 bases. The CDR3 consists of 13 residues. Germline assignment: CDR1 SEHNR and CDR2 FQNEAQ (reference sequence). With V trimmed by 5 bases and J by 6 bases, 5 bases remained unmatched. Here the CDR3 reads CASSLTSGSEQYF. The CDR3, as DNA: TGTGCCAGCAGCCTTACTAGCGGGTCCGAGCAGTACTTC.

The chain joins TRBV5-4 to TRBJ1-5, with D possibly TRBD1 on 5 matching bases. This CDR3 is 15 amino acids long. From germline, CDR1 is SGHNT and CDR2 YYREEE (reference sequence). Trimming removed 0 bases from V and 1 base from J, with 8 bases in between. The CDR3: CASSLGQGSNQPQHF. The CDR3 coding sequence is TGTGCCAGCAGCTTGGGCCAGGGCAGCAATCAGCCCCAGCATTTT.

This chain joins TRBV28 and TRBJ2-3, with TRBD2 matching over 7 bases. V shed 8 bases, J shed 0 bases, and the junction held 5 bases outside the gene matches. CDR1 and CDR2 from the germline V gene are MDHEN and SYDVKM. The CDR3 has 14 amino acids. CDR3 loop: CASGGSGSTDTQYF. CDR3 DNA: TGTGCCAGCGGCGGGAGCGGGAGCACAGATACGCAGTATTTT.

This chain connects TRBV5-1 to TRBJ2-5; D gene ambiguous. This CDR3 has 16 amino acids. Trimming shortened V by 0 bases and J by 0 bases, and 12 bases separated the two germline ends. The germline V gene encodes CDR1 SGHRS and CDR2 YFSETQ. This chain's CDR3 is CASSLGASQYQETQYF. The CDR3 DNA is TGCGCCAGCAGCTTGGGGGCGAGCCAGTACCAAGAGACCCAGTACTTC. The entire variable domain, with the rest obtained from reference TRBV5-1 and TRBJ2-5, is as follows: KAGVTQTPRYLIKTRGQQVTLSCSPISGHRSVSWYQQTPGQGLQFLFEYFSETQRNKGNFPGRFSGRQFSNSRSEMNVSTLELGDSALYLCASSLGASQYQETQYFGPGTRLLVL.

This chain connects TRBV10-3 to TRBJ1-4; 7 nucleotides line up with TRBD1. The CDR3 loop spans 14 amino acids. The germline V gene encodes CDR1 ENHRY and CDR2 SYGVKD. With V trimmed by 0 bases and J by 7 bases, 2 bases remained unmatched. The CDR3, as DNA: TGTGCCATCAGTGAGTCGGACAGGCGTGAAAAACTGTTTTTT. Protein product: CAISESDRREKLFF.

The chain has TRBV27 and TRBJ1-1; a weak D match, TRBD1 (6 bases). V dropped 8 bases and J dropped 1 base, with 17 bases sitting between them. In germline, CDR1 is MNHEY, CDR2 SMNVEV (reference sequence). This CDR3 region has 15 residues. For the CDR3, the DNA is TGTGCCAGCTCTCAAAACAGGGCCGCGAACACTGAAGCTTTCTTT. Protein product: CASSQNRAANTEAFF.

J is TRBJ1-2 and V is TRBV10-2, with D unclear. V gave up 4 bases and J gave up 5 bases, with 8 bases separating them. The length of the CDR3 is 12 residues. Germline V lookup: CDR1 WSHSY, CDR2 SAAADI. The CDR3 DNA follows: TGCGCCAGCAGTGGGGCATGGTATGGCTACACCTTC. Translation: CASSGAWYGYTF.

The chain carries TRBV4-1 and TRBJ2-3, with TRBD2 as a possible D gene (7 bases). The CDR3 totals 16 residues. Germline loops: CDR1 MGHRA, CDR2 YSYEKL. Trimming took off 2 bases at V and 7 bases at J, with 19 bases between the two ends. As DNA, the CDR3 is TGCGCCAGCAGCCAATTGGGGGCGGGAGTCCCGCATACGCAGTATTTT. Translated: CASSQLGAGVPHTQYF.

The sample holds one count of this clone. CDR3: CATSGIYNEQFF. The CDR3 DNA reads as TGTGCCACTAGCGGGATCTACAATGAGCAGTTCTTC. V gene TRBV10-3 combines with J gene TRBJ2-1, with 9 bases identical to TRBD2. This CDR3 comprises 12 residues. V trimming: 10 bases; J trimming: 3 bases; junction bases outside the gene matches: 1. CDR1 ENHRY and CDR2 SYGVKD come from the germline V gene.

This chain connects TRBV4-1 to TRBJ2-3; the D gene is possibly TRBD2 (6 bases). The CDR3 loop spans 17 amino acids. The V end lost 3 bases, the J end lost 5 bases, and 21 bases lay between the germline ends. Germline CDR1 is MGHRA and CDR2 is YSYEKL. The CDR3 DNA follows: TGCGCCAGCAGCCAGCCCGGTACGGGGGTACGGCTAGATACGCAGTATTTT. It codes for CASSQPGTGVRLDTQYF.

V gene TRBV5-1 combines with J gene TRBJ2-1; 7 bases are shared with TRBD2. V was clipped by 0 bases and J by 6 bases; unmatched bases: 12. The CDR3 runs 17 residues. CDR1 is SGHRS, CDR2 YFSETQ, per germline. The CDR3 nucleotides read TGCGCCAGCAGCTTGGATCCCCAGCGGGACTTGCGCAATGAGCAGTTCTTC. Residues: CASSLDPQRDLRNEQFF.

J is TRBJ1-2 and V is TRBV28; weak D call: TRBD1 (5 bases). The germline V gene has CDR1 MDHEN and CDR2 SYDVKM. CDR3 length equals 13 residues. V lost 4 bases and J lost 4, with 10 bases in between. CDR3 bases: TGTGCCAGCAGTTCAGGGATCGGCTATGGCTACACCTTC. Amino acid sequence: CASSSGIGYGYTF.

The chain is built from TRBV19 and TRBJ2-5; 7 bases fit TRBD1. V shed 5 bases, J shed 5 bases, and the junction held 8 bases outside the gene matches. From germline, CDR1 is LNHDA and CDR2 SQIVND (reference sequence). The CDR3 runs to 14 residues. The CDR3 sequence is CASSFRDSLETQYF. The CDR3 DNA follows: TGTGCCAGTAGTTTCCGGGACAGTCTGGAGACCCAGTACTTC. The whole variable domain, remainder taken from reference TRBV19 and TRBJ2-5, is DGGITQSPKYLFRKEGQNVTLSCEQNLNHDAMYWYRQDPGQGLRLIYYSQIVNDFQKGDIAEGYSVSREKKESFPLTVTSAQKNPTAFYLCASSFRDSLETQYFGPGTRLLVL.

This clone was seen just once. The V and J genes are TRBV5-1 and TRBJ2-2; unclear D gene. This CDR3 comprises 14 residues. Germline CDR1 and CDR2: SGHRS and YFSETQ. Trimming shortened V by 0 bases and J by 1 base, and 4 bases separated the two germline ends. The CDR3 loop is CASSLEQNTGELFF. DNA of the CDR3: TGCGCCAGCAGCTTGGAGCAGAACACCGGGGAGCTGTTTTTT. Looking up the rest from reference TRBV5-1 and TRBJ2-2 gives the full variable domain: KAGVTQTPRYLIKTRGQQVTLSCSPISGHRSVSWYQQTPGQGLQFLFEYFSETQRNKGNFPGRFSGRQFSNSRSEMNVSTLELGDSALYLCASSLEQNTGELFFGEGSRLTVL.

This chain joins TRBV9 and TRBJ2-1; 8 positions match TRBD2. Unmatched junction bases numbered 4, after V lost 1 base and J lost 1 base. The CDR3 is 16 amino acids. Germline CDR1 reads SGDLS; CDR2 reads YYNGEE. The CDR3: CASSVRSGSSYNEQFF. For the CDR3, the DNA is TGTGCCAGCAGCGTACGGAGCGGGAGTTCCTACAATGAGCAGTTCTTC.